The 24 T cell receptor beta chains reported below all come from one sample, sequenced in a study of regulatory T cells in long-lasting Graves disease. Time point reported: persistent/refractory GD, antithyroid drugs over 5 years with positive TRAb. Following extraction of RNA from PBMCs, that RNA was used to make the TCR library. Combining iRepertoire HTBI primers with Arm-PCR of CDR3 regions, the authors built TCR beta libraries. MiXCR, run by TCRdb on the multiplex PCR reads, gives a single entry per CDR3 protein. The top ten hold roughly 41% of the sample, which has 650,000 to 850,000 distinct CDR3 sequences, 30% seen once. The material sequenced was peripheral blood mononuclear cells (PBMCs), taken when the disease was refractory, from a patient treated with antithyroid drugs. The receptor source for this set is a female donor with Graves disease.

This clonotype was picked up many times. The chain links TRBV2 to TRBJ1-2; no firm D call. V lost 3 bases, J lost 2 bases, and 13 bases lay in between. Germline CDR1 is SNHLY and CDR2 is FYNNEI. The CDR3 contains 15 residues. CDR3 sequence (DNA): TGTGCCAGCAGTGAGATAAGGGAGACCAACTATGGCTACACCTTC. This codes for CASSEIRETNYGYTF.

A few counts support this clonotype. The V call is TRBV2, the J call TRBJ1-5; 7 positions agree with TRBD1. V lost 6 bases and J lost 4; bases outside the gene matches: 9. CDR3 length: 15 amino acids. Germline V gives CDR1 SNHLY, CDR2 FYNNEI. The CDR3 loop reads CASRRAGQPNQPQHF. In DNA, the CDR3 is TGTGCCAGCAGGAGGGCGGGACAGCCGAATCAGCCCCAGCATTTT.

CDR3 region: CASSAGTNSGNTIYF. In nucleotides, the CDR3 is TGTGCCAGCAGCGCCGGGACGAACTCTGGAAACACCATATATTTT. V is TRBV5-6 and J is TRBJ1-3; D may be TRBD1 (5 bases). Trimming removed 4 bases at V and 0 bases at J, with 11 bases between. Germline assignment: CDR1 SGHDT and CDR2 YYEEEE. The CDR3 extends over 15 amino acids.

The table lists this clonotype with a few counts. The gene calls are TRBV25-1 and TRBJ2-5; 12 bases agree with TRBD2. The CDR3 is made up of 15 amino acids. CDR1 is MGHDK and CDR2 is SYGVNS in the germline V gene. Unmatched junction bases numbered 5, after V lost 6 bases and J lost 3 bases. DNA of the CDR3: TGTGCCAGCAGCGCTAGCGGGAGGGCCGAAGAGACCCAGTACTTC. Amino acids: CASSASGRAEETQYF.

J is TRBJ1-2 and V is TRBV29-1, with 9 bases fitting TRBD1. Germline V gives CDR1 SQVTM, CDR2 ANQGSEA. Trimming removed 0 bases from V and 9 bases from J; junction bases left unmatched: 8. This CDR3 region has 14 residues. The DNA of the CDR3 is TGCAGCGTTGAAGACGGCCGGGACAGGGTTAGCTACACCTTC. This gives the protein CSVEDGRDRVSYTF.

There are many counts of this clonotype. The chain combines TRBV28 with TRBJ2-7; D is unclear. V gave up 2 bases and J gave up 1 base, with 9 bases separating them. The CDR3 is 14 amino acids. Germline V CDR1 and CDR2: MDHEN, SYDVKM. CDR3 nucleotides: TGTGCCAGCAGTTTACAAGAGTGGTCCTACGAGCAGTACTTC. It codes for CASSLQEWSYEQYF.

The genes are TRBV12-5 and TRBJ1-2; TRBD1 aligns across 7 bases. This CDR3 contains 13 residues. V shed 3 bases, J shed 5 bases, and the junction held 3 bases outside the gene matches. Germline loops: CDR1 LGHNT, CDR2 FRNRAP. Here the CDR3 reads CASGLGTDYGYTF. In DNA, the CDR3 is TGTGCTAGTGGTTTAGGGACAGATTATGGCTACACCTTC.

This clonotype was detected only a few times. The chain's CDR3 is CASSFPGGLGTNEKLFF. Written as DNA, the CDR3 is TGTGCCAGCAGTTTTCCCGGGGGCCTTGGAACTAATGAAAAACTGTTTTTT. The J gene is TRBJ1-4, the V gene TRBV28; D possibly corresponds to TRBD1 (6 bases). Germline CDR1 reads MDHEN; CDR2 reads SYDVKM. The V gene lost 3 bases and the J gene lost 1 base, with 15 bases spanning the gap. CDR3 length: 17 amino acids.

Only one count was recorded for this clonotype. This chain connects TRBV27 to TRBJ1-5; TRBD1 matches at 8 bases. Germline V lookup: CDR1 MNHEY, CDR2 SMNVEV (reference sequence). Trimming cost V 4 bases and J 7 bases; bases outside gene matches: 18. The CDR3 runs 18 residues. DNA of the CDR3: TGTGCCAGCAGTTCCCACCGGGACAGGAAGACGCTGGGGCAGCCCCAGCATTTT. It yields the protein CASSSHRDRKTLGQPQHF.

This chain joins TRBV29-1 and TRBJ1-1; no clear D gene. Deletions cut 1 base from V and 1 base from J, with 10 bases between. From germline, CDR1 is SQVTM and CDR2 ANQGSEA. The CDR3 runs to 14 residues. CDR3 sequence: CSVEGGRKNTEAFF. In nucleotides, the CDR3 is TGCAGCGTTGAAGGTGGCAGGAAGAACACTGAAGCTTTCTTT.

Many counts were recorded for this clonotype. The chain employs TRBV28 and TRBJ1-1, with D uncertain. Trimming removed 10 bases from V and 0 bases from J, with 6 bases in between. There are 11 residues in the CDR3. Germline V gives CDR1 MDHEN, CDR2 SYDVKM. CDR3 amino acids: CAITMNTEAFF. CDR3 nucleotide sequence: TGTGCCATTACAATGAACACTGAAGCTTTCTTT. The whole variable domain, remainder taken from reference TRBV28 and TRBJ1-1, is DVKVTQSSRYLVKRTGEKVFLECVQDMDHENMFWYRQDPGLGLRLIYFSYDVKMKEKGDIPEGYSVSREKKERFSLILESASTNQTSMYLCAITMNTEAFFGQGTRLTVV.

The chain has TRBV19 and TRBJ1-5; D gene unclear. Trimming left V 3 bases short and J 0 bases short, with 12 bases between. Germline-derived CDR1 and CDR2 are LNHDA and SQIVND (reference sequence). This CDR3 has 16 residues. CDR3 in DNA: TGTGCCAGTAGTATTCCTTGGCAGGATAGCAATCAGCCCCAGCATTTT. Translating gives CASSIPWQDSNQPQHF.

The genes are TRBV5-1 and TRBJ2-7, with 7 bases matching TRBD2. The CDR3 extends over 18 amino acids. Trimming at V came to 0 bases and at J to 5 bases, leaving 17 bases not matched to a gene. Per germline, CDR1 SGHRS and CDR2 YFSETQ. CDR3 DNA: TGCGCCAGCAGCTTGGACCTGGCGGGAGTCATTAAGGGTCACGAGCAGTACTTC. Translated, it gives CASSLDLAGVIKGHEQYF.

This clonotype was picked up a small number of times. The chain uses TRBV6-1 and TRBJ2-7; 9 nucleotides align to TRBD1. The CDR3 contains 13 residues. Germline-derived CDR1 and CDR2 are MNHNS and SASEGT. V shed 6 bases and J 4 bases; nucleotides not matched to a gene: 4. This CDR3 reads CASSTGGGYEQYF. CDR3 coding DNA: TGTGCCAGCAGCACAGGGGGCGGGTACGAGCAGTACTTC.

This clonotype was seen repeatedly, ten times or more. The genes are TRBV2 and TRBJ1-2; unclear D gene. In germline, CDR1 is SNHLY, CDR2 FYNNEI. The CDR3 loop spans 15 amino acids. Trimming took off 4 bases at V and 0 bases at J, with 12 bases between the two ends. The CDR3 DNA reads as TGTGCCAGCAGTGCTGGAGACCTAGCTAACTATGGCTACACCTTC. As protein: CASSAGDLANYGYTF.

This clonotype was counted many times. This rearrangement joins TRBV6-1 to TRBJ2-2; the D gene is possibly TRBD1 (5 bases). The CDR3 extends over 14 amino acids. Germline V gene data show CDR1 as MNHNS and CDR2 as SASEGT. The V and J ends lost 6 bases and 2 bases respectively, with 10 bases between them. The CDR3 protein is CASRQTDNTGELFF. The CDR3 nucleotides read TGTGCCAGCAGGCAGACAGACAACACCGGGGAGCTGTTTTTT.

This clonotype was seen at least ten times. The J gene is TRBJ1-2, the V gene TRBV28; D uncertain. The germline V gene has CDR1 MDHEN and CDR2 SYDVKM. Trimming removed 3 bases at V and 0 bases at J, with 11 bases between. The CDR3 is 15 amino acids. This CDR3 reads CASSFGGLSNYGYTF. As DNA, the CDR3 is TGTGCCAGCAGTTTCGGAGGGCTGTCTAACTATGGCTACACCTTC.

J is TRBJ2-7 and V is TRBV11-2; 8 bases are shared with TRBD2. This CDR3 region has 15 residues. The junction had 7 bases not matched to a gene; V was cut back by 0 bases and J by 6 bases. Germline assignment: CDR1 SGHAT and CDR2 FQNNGV. The CDR3 here is CASSLDLTSVAEQYF. The CDR3 region has the DNA TGTGCCAGCAGCTTAGATTTGACTAGCGTTGCCGAGCAGTACTTC.

This clonotype was found a few times. The chain recombines TRBV6-1 with TRBJ1-4; 7 bases are a match to TRBD1. The CDR3 covers 14 residues. Germline CDR1 MNHNS, CDR2 SASEGT. After removal of 5 bases from V and 7 bases from J, the junction contained 7 bases not matched to a gene. As DNA, the CDR3 is TGTGCCAGCAGTCTCGGCCAGGGGGTTGAAAAACTGTTTTTT. Its protein is CASSLGQGVEKLFF.

Ten or more counts support this clonotype. This chain joins TRBV6-5 and TRBJ1-5; TRBD1 matches at 8 bases. Germline CDR1 reads MNHEY; CDR2 reads SVGAGI. V gave up 0 bases and J gave up 4 bases; unmatched junction bases: 2. The CDR3 has 15 residues. The chain's CDR3 is CASSYSTGVNQPQHF. CDR3 nucleotide sequence: TGTGCCAGCAGTTACTCGACAGGGGTGAATCAGCCCCAGCATTTT.

V and J are TRBV12-3 or TRBV12-4 and TRBJ2-1; TRBD2 matches 11 bases. With V trimmed by 6 bases and J by 2 bases, 9 bases remained unmatched. The CDR3 length is 17 residues. The CDR3 protein is CASSPGTSGDPYNEQFF. The CDR3 DNA follows: TGTGCCAGCAGCCCCGGGACTAGCGGAGACCCCTACAATGAGCAGTTCTTC.

The rearrangement links TRBV28 to TRBJ1-2, with unresolved D. The V gene lost 7 bases and the J gene lost 2 bases, with 17 bases spanning the gap. In germline, CDR1 is MDHEN, CDR2 SYDVKM. The CDR3 totals 15 residues. The CDR3, as DNA: TGTGCCAGCACCCCCTCAGGTCCAGAGAACTATGGCTACACCTTC. Its protein is CASTPSGPENYGYTF.

Concerning this clonotype itself: Possible read error: a much larger clone is one base away. The rearrangement uses TRBV2 and TRBJ1-2; D uncertain. This CDR3 comprises 14 residues. Germline V CDR1 and CDR2: SNHLY, FYNNEI. DNA of the CDR3: TGTGCCAGCACGAGGGAGGACCGCGGTTATGGCTACATCTTC. Translating gives CASTREDRGYGYIF.

This clonotype has just a few counts. In DNA, the CDR3 is TGTGCCAGCAGAGACAGGGGAGGTGGAAACACCATATATTTT. Its translation is CASRDRGGGNTIYF. The chain joins TRBV2 to TRBJ1-3; 8 positions agree with TRBD1. Germline values: CDR1 SNHLY, CDR2 FYNNEI. After removal of 6 bases from V and 3 bases from J, the junction contained 4 bases not matched to a gene. The CDR3 loop spans 14 amino acids.